The source of this T cell receptor (beta chain) is a study of T cell changes during pregnancy in multiple sclerosis. The CDR3 length is 14 residues. With 6 bases removed from V and 6 bases from J, the gap between germline ends came to 18 bases. Germline V lookup: CDR1 MNHNY, CDR2 SVGAGI (reference sequence). Sequenced by immunoSEQ multiplex PCR; TCRdb stores in-frame clones only, minus some. The sample has some 80,000 clones, approximately 95% seen once. The chain uses TRBV6-6 and TRBJ2-7, with D possibly TRBD1 on 5 matching bases. The specimen comprised CD4+ T cells from peripheral blood mononuclear cells, sampled after pregnancy. The sequence was collected from a female donor with multiple sclerosis, enrolled in a pregnancy study. This chain's CDR3 is CASSRTATQGEQYF. The CDR3 DNA reads TGTGCCAGCAGCCGAACCGCCACCCAGGGCGAGCAGTACTTC.